The 5 T cell receptor beta chains in this list originate from one sample, sequenced in a study of blood T cells in healthy people across ages. A second roughly 7 to 12 cycle PCR used barcoded and J-beta primers. Each CDR3 protein gets one entry after TCRdb re-called the 5' RACE reads with MiXCR. The profile shows about 1.6 million distinct CDR3 sequences, about 31% of them singletons. The sequencing sample was made of blood. The source of these receptors is a woman aged 25 to 39 in good health.

This clonotype was observed at least ten times. The chain joins TRBV5-1 to TRBJ2-7, with D perhaps TRBD2 (6 bases). V was clipped by 5 bases and J by 3 bases, with 15 bases between them. Per the germline V gene, CDR1 is SGHRS and CDR2 is YFSETQ. The CDR3 totals 14 residues. This CDR3 is CASSKPGEDYEQYF. CDR3 DNA: TGCGCCAGCAGTAAACCGGGAGAAGACTACGAGCAGTACTTC.

V and J are TRBV6-6 and TRBJ2-1, with a tentative D call TRBD2 (5 bases). Germline values: CDR1 MNHNY, CDR2 SVGAGI (reference sequence). This CDR3 has 14 amino acids. Deletions cut 1 base from V and 5 bases from J, with 9 bases between. The CDR3 DNA reads as TGTGCCAGCAGTTACTTAGGACTGCACAATGAGCAGTTCTTC. It specifies CASSYLGLHNEQFF.

On this clonotype: Germline and junction disagree at one end, which may indicate a read error. The chain links TRBV27 to TRBJ2-2; possible D gene TRBD2, 5 bases. The V gene's germline CDR1 is MNHEY and CDR2 SMNVEV (reference sequence). The length of the CDR3 is 14 residues. CDR3 DNA sequence: TGTGCCAGCAGTTGGGGAGCGAACACCGGGGAGCGGTTTTTT. Translated: CASSWGANTGERFF.

A single count supports this clonotype. The chain couples TRBV24-1 to TRBJ1-2; D is possibly TRBD1 (5 bases). V gave up 1 base and J gave up 6 bases, with 8 bases separating them. Germline CDR1 reads KGHDR; CDR2 reads SFDVKD. The length of the CDR3 is 13 residues. CDR3 DNA: TGTGCCACCAGTGATTTTTTGGGGGATGGCTACACCTTC. Its protein product is CATSDFLGDGYTF.

With respect to this clonotype: Relative to the germline gene, one junction end is altered; a read error may explain this. The genes are TRBV11-2 and TRBJ1-2, with D perhaps matching TRBD1 (6 bases). Per the germline V gene, CDR1 is SGHAT and CDR2 is FQNNGV. This CDR3 spans 15 amino acids. In DNA, the CDR3 is TGTGCCAGCAGCGGGGGCGGCAGGGGAGGCTATGGCCACACCTTC. This encodes CASSGGGRGGYGHTF.